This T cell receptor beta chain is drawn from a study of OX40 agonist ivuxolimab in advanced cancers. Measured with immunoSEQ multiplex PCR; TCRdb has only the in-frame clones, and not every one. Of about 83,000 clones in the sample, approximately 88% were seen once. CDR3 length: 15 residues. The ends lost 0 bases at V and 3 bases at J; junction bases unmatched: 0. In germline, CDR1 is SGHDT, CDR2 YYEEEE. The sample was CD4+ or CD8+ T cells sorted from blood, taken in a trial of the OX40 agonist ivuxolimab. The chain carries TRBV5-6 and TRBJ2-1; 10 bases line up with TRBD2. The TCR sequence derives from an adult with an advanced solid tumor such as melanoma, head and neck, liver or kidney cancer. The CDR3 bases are TGTGCCAGCAGCTTGGGGACTAGCGGCTACAATGAGCAGTTCTTC. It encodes CASSLGTSGYNEQFF.